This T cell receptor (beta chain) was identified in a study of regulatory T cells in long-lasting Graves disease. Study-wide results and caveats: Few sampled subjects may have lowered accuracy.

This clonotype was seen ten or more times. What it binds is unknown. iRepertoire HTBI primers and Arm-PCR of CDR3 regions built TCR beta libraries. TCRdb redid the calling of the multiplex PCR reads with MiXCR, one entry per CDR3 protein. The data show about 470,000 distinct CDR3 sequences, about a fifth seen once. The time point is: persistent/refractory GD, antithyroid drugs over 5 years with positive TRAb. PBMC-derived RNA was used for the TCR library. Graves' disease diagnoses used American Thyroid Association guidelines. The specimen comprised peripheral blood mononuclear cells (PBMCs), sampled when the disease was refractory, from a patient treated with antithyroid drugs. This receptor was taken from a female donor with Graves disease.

In nucleotides, the CDR3 is TGTGCCAGCAGTTTACGGGGGCGTAACGCTGAAGCTTTCTTT. Residues: CASSLRGRNAEAFF. The chain uses TRBV27 and TRBJ1-1; tentatively, D is TRBD1 (6 bases). This CDR3 has 14 residues. In germline, CDR1 is MNHEY, CDR2 SMNVEV (reference sequence). The V end lost 2 bases, the J end lost 6 bases, and 13 bases lay between the germline ends.